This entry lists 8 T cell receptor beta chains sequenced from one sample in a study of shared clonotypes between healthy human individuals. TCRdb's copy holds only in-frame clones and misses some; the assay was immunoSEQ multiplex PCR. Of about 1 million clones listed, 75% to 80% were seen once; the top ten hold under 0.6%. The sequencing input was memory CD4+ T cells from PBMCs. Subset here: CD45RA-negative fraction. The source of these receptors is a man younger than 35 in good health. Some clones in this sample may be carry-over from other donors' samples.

The CDR3 DNA reads as TGTGCCAGTAGTATCGGCGGGGCTGGTGGAAACACCATATATTTT. Translating it yields CASSIGGAGGNTIYF. The genes are TRBV19 and TRBJ1-3; D might be TRBD1 (5 bases). Germline V gene lookup returns CDR1 LNHDA and CDR2 SQIVND (reference sequence). This CDR3 has 15 residues. V was clipped by 3 bases and J by 3 bases, with 12 bases between them. The full variable domain, rest sourced from reference TRBV19 and TRBJ1-3, is DGGITQSPKYLFRKEGQNVTLSCEQNLNHDAMYWYRQDPGQGLRLIYYSQIVNDFQKGDIAEGYSVSREKKESFPLTVTSAQKNPTAFYLCASSIGGAGGNTIYFGEGSWLTVV.

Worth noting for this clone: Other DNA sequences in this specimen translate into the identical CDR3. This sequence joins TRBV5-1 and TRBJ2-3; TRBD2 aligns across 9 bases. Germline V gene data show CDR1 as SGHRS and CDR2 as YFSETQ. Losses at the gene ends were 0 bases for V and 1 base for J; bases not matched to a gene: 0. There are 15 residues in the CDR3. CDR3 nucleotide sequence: TGCGCCAGCAGCTTGGGACTAGCGGGCACAGATACGCAGTATTTT. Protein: CASSLGLAGTDTQYF.

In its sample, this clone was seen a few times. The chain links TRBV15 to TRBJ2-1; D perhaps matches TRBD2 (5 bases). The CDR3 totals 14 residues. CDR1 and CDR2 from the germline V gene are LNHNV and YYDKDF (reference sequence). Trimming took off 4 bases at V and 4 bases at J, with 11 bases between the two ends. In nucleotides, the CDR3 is TGTGCCACCAGCAAGGAGGCAGCTTACAATGAGCAGTTCTTC. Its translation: CATSKEAAYNEQFF.

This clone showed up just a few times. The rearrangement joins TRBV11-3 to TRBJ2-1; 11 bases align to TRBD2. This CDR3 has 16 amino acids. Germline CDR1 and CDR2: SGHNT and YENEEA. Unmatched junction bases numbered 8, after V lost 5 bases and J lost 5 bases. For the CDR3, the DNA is TGTGCCAGCAGCCAGGTACTAGCGGGAGTGAACAATGAGCAGTTCTTC. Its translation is CASSQVLAGVNNEQFF.

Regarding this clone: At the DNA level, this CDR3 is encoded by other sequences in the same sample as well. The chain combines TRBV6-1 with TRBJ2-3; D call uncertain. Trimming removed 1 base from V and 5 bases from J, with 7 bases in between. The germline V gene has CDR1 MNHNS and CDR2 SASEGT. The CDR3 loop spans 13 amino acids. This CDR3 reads CASSEGVGDTQYF. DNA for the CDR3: TGTGCCAGCAGTGAAGGGGTTGGAGATACGCAGTATTTT.

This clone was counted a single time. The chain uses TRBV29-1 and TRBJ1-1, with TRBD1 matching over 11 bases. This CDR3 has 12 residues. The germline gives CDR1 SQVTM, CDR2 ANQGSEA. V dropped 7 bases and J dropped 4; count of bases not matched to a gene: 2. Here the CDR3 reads CSAGTGGTEAFF. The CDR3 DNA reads TGCAGCGCGGGGACAGGGGGCACTGAAGCTTTCTTT.

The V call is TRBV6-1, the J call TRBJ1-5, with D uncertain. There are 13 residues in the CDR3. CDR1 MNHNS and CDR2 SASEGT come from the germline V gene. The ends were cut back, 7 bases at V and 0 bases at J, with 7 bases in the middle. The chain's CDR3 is CASMITSNQPQHF. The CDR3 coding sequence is TGTGCCAGCATGATAACTAGCAATCAGCCCCAGCATTTT.

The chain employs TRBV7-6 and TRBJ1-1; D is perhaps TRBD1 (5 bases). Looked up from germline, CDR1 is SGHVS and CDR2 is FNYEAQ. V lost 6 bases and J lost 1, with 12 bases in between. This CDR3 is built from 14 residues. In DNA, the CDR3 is TGTGCCAGCAGTGCGCAAAGGGGGAACACTGAAGCTTTCTTT. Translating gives CASSAQRGNTEAFF.